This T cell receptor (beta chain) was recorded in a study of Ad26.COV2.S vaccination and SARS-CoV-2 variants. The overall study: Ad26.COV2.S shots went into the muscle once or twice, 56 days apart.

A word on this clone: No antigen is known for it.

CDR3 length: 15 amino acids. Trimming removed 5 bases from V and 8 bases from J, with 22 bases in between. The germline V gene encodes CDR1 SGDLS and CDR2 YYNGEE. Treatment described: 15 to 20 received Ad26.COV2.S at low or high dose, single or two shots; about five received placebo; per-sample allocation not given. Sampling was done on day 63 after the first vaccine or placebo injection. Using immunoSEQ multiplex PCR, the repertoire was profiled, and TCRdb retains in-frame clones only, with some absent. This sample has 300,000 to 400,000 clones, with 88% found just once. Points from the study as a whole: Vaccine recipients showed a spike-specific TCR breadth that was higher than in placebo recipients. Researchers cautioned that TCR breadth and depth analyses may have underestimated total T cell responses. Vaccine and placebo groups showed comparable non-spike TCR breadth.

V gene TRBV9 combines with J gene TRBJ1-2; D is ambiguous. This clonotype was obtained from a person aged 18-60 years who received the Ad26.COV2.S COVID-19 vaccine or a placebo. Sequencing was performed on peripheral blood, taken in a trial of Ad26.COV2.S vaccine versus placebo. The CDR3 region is CASSPRSPTPFGYTF. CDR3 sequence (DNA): TGTGCCAGCAGTCCCCGCTCCCCAACCCCGTTCGGCTACACCTTC.